In this sample, the clone carrying this T cell receptor (beta chain) turned up a few times. Its antigen is not identified. Healthy individuals who donated bone marrow served as the donors. The record originates from a study of cytomegalovirus exposure and HLA in healthy donors. Study-level results: Several of the most significant clusters were apparently associated with common viral pathogens in a later analysis. The listing of 150 or so TCR beta chains classed them as cytomegalovirus-associated.

This CDR3 spans 15 amino acids. Germline-derived CDR1 and CDR2 are MNHEY and SVGAGI. V dropped 0 bases and J dropped 0 bases, with 8 bases sitting between them. Primers: 60 Vbeta forward and 13 Jbeta reverse. TCRdb's copy holds only in-frame clones and misses some; the assay was immunoSEQ multiplex PCR. The sample contains 150,000 to 200,000 clones, roughly 84% of which appear only once. This receptor was identified in a boy aged 5-17 years in good health and CMV-seronegative. Material: PBMCs. The V gene is TRBV6-5, the J gene TRBJ1-1; D is unclear. Here the CDR3 reads CASSYSRSMNTEAFF. The CDR3 coding sequence is TGTGCCAGCAGTTACTCGAGGAGTATGAACACTGAAGCTTTCTTT.